One and the same sample provided the 6 T cell receptor beta chains below, sequenced in a study of human T cells and chemical hapten exposure. In TCRdb, the RACE reads were re-called with MiXCR into one record per CDR3 protein. The sample shows 57,000 or so distinct CDR3 sequences, approximately 10% of them seen only once. Time point in this sample: pre-sensitization, week 0. Stated treatment: therapeutic diphenylcyclopropenone sensitization with weekly scalp DPC. The sample consisted of whole blood, taken in connection with sensitization to the hapten diphenylcyclopropenone (DPC). These receptors all come from a woman in her 40s with alopecia areata. Some clones in this sample may be carry-over from other donors' samples.

This clonotype appeared a few times. CDR3 coding DNA: TGTGCCAGCAGCTTTCATGGACAGGGGATCAATGAGCAGTTCTTC. This codes for CASSFHGQGINEQFF. The J gene is TRBJ2-1, the V gene TRBV7-9; 9 nucleotides match TRBD1. The CDR3 is 15 amino acids. Germline CDR1 reads SEHNR; CDR2 reads FQNEAQ (reference sequence). After removal of 3 bases from V and 6 bases from J, the junction contained 6 bases not matched to a gene.

Many counts were recorded for this clonotype. The chain carries TRBV7-9 and TRBJ2-7; 7 nucleotides align to TRBD1. Germline values: CDR1 SEHNR, CDR2 FQNEAQ (reference sequence). This CDR3 spans 13 amino acids. The V and J ends lost 5 bases and 5 bases, in that order; junction bases with no gene match: 6. Written as DNA, the CDR3 is TGTGCCAGCAGCCTCGAGACAGGGCACGAGCAGTACTTC. Encoded protein: CASSLETGHEQYF.

The rearrangement joins TRBV7-2 to TRBJ2-1; D is unresolved. Germline CDR1 reads SGHTA; CDR2 reads FQGNSA. This CDR3 has 12 amino acids. V was clipped by 9 bases and J by 5 bases, with 11 bases between them. The CDR3 nucleotides are TGTGCCAGTGGGTTGACAAACAATGAGCAGTTCTTC. This translates into CASGLTNNEQFF.

The table lists this clonotype with many counts. The gene calls are TRBV20-1 and TRBJ2-6; 8 bases align to TRBD1. Germline CDR1 reads DFQATT; CDR2 reads SNEGSKA (reference sequence). V lost 5 bases and J lost 2; bases outside the gene matches: 2. The length of the CDR3 is 14 residues. In DNA form, the CDR3 reads TGCAGTGCTGTGGACAGGGCTGGGGCCAACGTCCTGACTTTC. It encodes CSAVDRAGANVLTF.

At least ten counts were recorded for this clonotype. V and J are TRBV19 and TRBJ1-5; possible D gene TRBD1, 5 bases. The V and J ends lost 6 bases and 4 bases respectively, with 16 bases between them. Germline CDR1 reads LNHDA; CDR2 reads SQIVND (reference sequence). There are 15 residues in the CDR3. The CDR3 reads CASRNAGGVNQPQHF. In nucleotides, the CDR3 is TGTGCCAGTAGAAATGCGGGGGGTGTGAATCAGCCCCAGCATTTT.

This clonotype was observed a few times. The chain recombines TRBV5-4 with TRBJ2-1; 10 positions agree with TRBD2. This CDR3 spans 15 amino acids. Germline V gene sequence: CDR1 SGHNT, CDR2 YYREEE (reference sequence). Trimming removed 4 bases from V and 7 bases from J; junction bases left unmatched: 8. In DNA, the CDR3 is TGTGCCAGCAGCATGACTAGCGGGCGAGTAAATGAGCAGTTCTTC. Its translation: CASSMTSGRVNEQFF.